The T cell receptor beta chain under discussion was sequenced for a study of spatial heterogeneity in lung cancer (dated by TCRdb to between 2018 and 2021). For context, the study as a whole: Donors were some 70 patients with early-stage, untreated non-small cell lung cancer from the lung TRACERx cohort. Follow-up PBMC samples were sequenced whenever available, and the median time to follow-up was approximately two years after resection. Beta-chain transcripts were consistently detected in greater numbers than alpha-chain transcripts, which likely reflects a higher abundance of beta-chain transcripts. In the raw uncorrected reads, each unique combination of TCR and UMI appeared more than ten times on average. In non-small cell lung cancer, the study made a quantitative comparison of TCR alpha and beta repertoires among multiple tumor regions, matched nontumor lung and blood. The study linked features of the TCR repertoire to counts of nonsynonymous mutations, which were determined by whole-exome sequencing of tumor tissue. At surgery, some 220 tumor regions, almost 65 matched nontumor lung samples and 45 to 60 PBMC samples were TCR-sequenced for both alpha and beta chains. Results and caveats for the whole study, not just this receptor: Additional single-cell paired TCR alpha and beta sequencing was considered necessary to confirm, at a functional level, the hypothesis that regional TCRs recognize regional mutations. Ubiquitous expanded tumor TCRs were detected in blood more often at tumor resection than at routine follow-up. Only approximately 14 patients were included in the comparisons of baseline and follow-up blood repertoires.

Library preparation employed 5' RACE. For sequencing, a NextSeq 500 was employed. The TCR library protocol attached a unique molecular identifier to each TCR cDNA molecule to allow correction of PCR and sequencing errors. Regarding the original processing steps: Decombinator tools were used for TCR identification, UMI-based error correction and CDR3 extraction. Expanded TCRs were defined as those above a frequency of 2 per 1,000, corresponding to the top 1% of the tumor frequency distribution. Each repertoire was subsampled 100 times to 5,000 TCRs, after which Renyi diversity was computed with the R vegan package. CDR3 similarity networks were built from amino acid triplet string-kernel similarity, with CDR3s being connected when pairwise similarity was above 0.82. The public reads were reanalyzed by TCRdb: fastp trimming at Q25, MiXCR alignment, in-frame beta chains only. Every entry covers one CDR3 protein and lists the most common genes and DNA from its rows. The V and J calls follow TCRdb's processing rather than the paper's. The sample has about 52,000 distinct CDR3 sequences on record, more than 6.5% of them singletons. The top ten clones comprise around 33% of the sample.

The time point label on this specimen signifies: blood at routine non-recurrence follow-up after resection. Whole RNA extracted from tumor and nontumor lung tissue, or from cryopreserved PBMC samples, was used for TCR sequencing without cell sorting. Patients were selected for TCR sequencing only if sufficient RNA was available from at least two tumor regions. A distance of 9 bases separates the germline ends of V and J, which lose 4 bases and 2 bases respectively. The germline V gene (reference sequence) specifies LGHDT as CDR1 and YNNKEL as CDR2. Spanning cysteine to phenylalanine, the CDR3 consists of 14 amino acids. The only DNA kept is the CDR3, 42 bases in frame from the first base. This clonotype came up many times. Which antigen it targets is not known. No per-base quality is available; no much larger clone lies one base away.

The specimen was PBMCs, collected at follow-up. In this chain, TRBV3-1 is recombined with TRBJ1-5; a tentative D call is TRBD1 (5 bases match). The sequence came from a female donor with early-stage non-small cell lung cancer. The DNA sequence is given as TGTGCCAGCAGCCGGGGCCAGGGCAATCAGCCCCAGCATTTT. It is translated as CASSRGQGNQPQHF.